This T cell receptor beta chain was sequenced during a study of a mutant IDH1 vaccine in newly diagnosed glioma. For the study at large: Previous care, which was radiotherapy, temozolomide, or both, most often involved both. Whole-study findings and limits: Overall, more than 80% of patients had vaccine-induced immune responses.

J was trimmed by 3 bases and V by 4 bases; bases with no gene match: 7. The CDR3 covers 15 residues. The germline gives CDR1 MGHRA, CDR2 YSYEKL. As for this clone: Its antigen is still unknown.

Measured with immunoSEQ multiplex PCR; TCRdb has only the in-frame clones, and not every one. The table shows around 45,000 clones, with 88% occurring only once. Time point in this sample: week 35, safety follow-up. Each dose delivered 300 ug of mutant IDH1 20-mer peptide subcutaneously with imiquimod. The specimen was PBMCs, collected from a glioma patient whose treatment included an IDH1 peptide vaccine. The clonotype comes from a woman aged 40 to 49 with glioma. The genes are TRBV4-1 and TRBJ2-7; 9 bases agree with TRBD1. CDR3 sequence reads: CASSPGTGTFYEQYF. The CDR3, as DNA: TGCGCCAGCAGCCCCGGGACAGGGACGTTCTACGAGCAGTACTTC.